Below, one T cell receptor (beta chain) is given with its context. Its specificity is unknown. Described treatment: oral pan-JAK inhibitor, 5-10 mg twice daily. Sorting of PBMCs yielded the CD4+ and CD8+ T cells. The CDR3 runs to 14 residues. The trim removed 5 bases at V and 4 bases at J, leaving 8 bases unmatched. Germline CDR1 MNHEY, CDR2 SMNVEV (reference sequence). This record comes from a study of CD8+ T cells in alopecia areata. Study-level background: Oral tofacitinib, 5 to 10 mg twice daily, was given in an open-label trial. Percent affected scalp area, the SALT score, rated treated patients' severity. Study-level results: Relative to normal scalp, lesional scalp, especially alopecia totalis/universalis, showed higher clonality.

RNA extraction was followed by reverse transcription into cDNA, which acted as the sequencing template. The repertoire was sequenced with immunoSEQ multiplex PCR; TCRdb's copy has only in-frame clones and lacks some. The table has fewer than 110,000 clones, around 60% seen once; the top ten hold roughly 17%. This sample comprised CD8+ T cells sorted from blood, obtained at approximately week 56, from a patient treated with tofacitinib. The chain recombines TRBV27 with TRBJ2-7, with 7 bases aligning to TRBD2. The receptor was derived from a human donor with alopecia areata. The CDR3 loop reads CASSTSGGSYEQYF. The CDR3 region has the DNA TGTGCCAGCAGTACATCGGGGGGTTCTTACGAGCAGTACTTC.